The 10 T cell receptor beta chains presented below share a single source sample, sequenced in a study of beta chain features in type 1 diabetes. TCRB transcripts that were expressed got sequenced, as all of the isolated RNA had been reverse transcribed. TCRdb's table, derived via immunoSEQ multiplex PCR, lists solely in-frame clones and lacks some. In the table there are about 360,000 clones, 10% to 15% of which are singletons. Sequencing was done on a sample of naive CD4+ T cells from blood. Receptors were obtained from a man aged 18-30 years in good health.

The chain couples TRBV7-3 to TRBJ2-6, with D tentatively TRBD2 (6 bases). V was trimmed by 1 base and J by 0 bases, leaving 10 bases between them. The CDR3 is made up of 17 amino acids. CDR1 is SGHTA and CDR2 is FQGTGA in the germline V gene. The CDR3, as DNA: TGTGCCAGCAGCTTAAAGGGAGGCCTCTCTGGGGCCAACGTCCTGACTTTC. Encoded protein: CASSLKGGLSGANVLTF.

The chain carries TRBV6-6 and TRBJ2-7; 11 nucleotides match TRBD1. Losses at the gene ends were 2 bases for V and 5 bases for J; bases not matched to a gene: 5. CDR3 length equals 15 residues. Per the germline V gene, CDR1 is MNHNY and CDR2 is SVGAGI (reference sequence). Here the CDR3 reads CASSYVGQGGNEQYF. The CDR3, as DNA: TGTGCCAGCAGTTACGTGGGACAGGGGGGGAACGAGCAGTACTTC.

This clone was counted only a few times. The chain recombines TRBV7-9 with TRBJ2-7, with 7 positions matching TRBD2. The CDR3 is 15 amino acids. The germline gives CDR1 SEHNR, CDR2 FQNEAQ (reference sequence). The junction had 14 bases not matched to a gene; V was cut back by 5 bases and J by 7 bases. CDR3 sequence reads: CASSLNPGDGGEQYF. For the CDR3, the DNA is TGTGCCAGCAGCCTCAATCCGGGGGACGGGGGGGAGCAGTACTTC.

The rearrangement uses TRBV4-2 and TRBJ2-1; tentatively, D is TRBD1 (5 bases). This CDR3 contains 12 residues. Trimming removed 4 bases from V and 6 bases from J, with 7 bases in between. Germline CDR1 LGHNA, CDR2 YNFKEQ. CDR3 sequence (DNA): TGTGCCAGCAGCCGACAGACCAATGAGCAGTTCTTC. Translated, it gives CASSRQTNEQFF.

The gene calls are TRBV4-3 and TRBJ2-5, with a tentative D call TRBD1 (5 bases). CDR1 and CDR2 (germline): LGHNA, YSLEER. The V and J ends lost 1 base and 5 bases respectively, with 14 bases between them. The CDR3 covers 15 residues. CDR3: CASSQVLSGWETQYF. The CDR3, as DNA: TGCGCCAGCAGCCAAGTATTATCAGGGTGGGAGACCCAGTACTTC.

This clone has more than one count but fewer than ten. The chain is built from TRBV5-4 and TRBJ1-2, with 8 bases fitting TRBD1. Losses at the gene ends were 4 bases for V and 4 bases for J; bases not matched to a gene: 9. Germline values: CDR1 SGHNT, CDR2 YYREEE (reference sequence). CDR3 length equals 15 residues. Here the CDR3 reads CASSSGQGGSYGYTF. The CDR3 coding sequence is TGTGCCAGCAGCAGCGGACAGGGAGGAAGCTATGGCTACACCTTC. The entire variable domain, with the rest obtained from reference TRBV5-4 and TRBJ1-2, is as follows: ETGVTQSPTHLIKTRGQQVTLRCSSQSGHNTVSWYQQALGQGPQFIFQYYREEENGRGNFPPRFSGLQFPNYSSELNVNALELDDSALYLCASSSGQGGSYGYTFGSGTRLTVV.

This clone was counted only a few times. The chain recombines TRBV27 with TRBJ2-5, with unresolved D. This CDR3 has 15 residues. Germline CDR1 is MNHEY and CDR2 is SMNVEV (reference sequence). The germline V and J ends were trimmed by 5 bases and 5 bases, with 18 bases remaining between them. The chain's CDR3 is CASSRRSLPGETQYF. Here the CDR3 DNA reads TGTGCCAGCAGTCGGCGGAGCCTCCCGGGTGAGACCCAGTACTTC.

In this sample, this clone turned up a few times. The V call is TRBV11-2, the J call TRBJ2-2, with 8 bases matching TRBD2. The CDR3 runs to 17 residues. CDR1 is SGHAT and CDR2 is FQNNGV in the germline V gene. Trimming took 9 bases from V and 5 from J; bases not matched to a gene: 17. In nucleotides, the CDR3 is TGTGCCAGTTTTGCGCCCGAGCGGGGGCCTAGAACCGGGGAGCTGTTTTTT. Translated, it gives CASFAPERGPRTGELFF.

The chain links TRBV7-9 to TRBJ1-1; D may be TRBD1 (5 bases). Trimming removed 1 base at V and 7 bases at J, with 7 bases between. Germline assignment: CDR1 SEHNR and CDR2 FQNEAQ (reference sequence). The CDR3 is 12 residues long. Here the CDR3 DNA reads TGTGCCAGCAGCTTAGTCGACAGTGAAGCTTTCTTT. Its translation: CASSLVDSEAFF.

This clone was recorded a few times. V usage is TRBV5-1 and J usage is TRBJ2-3; a possible D gene is TRBD2 (7 bases). The CDR3 runs to 14 residues. CDR1 and CDR2 from the germline V gene are SGHRS and YFSETQ. The germline V and J ends were trimmed by 2 bases and 5 bases, with 12 bases remaining between them. The CDR3 coding sequence is TGCGCCAGCAGCTTTGGGGGGGCCGAAGATACGCAGTATTTT. Translating it yields CASSFGGAEDTQYF.